Listed below are T cell receptor beta chains from one sample, sequenced in a study of cytomegalovirus exposure and HLA in healthy donors. Sequencing was performed with immunoSEQ multiplex PCR; in TCRdb, only in-frame clones are kept and a portion is missing. The sample lists 150,000 to 200,000 clones, approximately 80% occurring once. Material: PBMCs. The receptors shown here come from a man between 18 and 35 years old in good health and CMV-seropositive. The CDR3 runs from the conserved cysteine through the conserved F or W. A D gene is named only where the DNA matches it firmly. Clone size is given for some rows only: seen once, a few or many times, or a class if the clone is expanded.

>TRBV14|TRBJ2-7|once|TRBD2
CASSQEKAGVLSQSYEQYF
TGTGCCAGCAGCCAAGAGAAGGCGGGGGTTCTTTCCCAATCCTACGAGCAGTACTTC
>TRBV27|TRBJ2-6|.|.
CASSPTGLIASGANVLTF
TGTGCCAGCAGTCCGACAGGTTTGATCGCCTCTGGGGCCAACGTCCTGACTTTC
>TRBV5-1|TRBJ1-5|.|.
CASSIGGGNQPQHF
TGCGCCAGCAGCATTGGAGGGGGCAATCAGCCCCAGCATTTT
>TRBV20-1|TRBJ2-7|.|TRBD2
CSARGGLEQYF
TGCAGTGCTAGGGGGGGGTTGGAGCAGTACTTC
>TRBV7-9|TRBJ2-1|.|TRBD1
CATRDRYNEQFF
TGTGCCACAAGGGACAGGTACAATGAGCAGTTCTTC
>TRBV7-9|TRBJ1-2|once|TRBD1
CASSRGQANYGYTF
TGTGCCAGCAGCCGAGGACAGGCTAACTATGGCTACACCTTC
>TRBV5-1|TRBJ1-4|.|TRBD1
CASSIRTGGGEKLFF
TGCGCCAGCAGCATCCGGACAGGGGGAGGTGAAAAACTGTTTTTT
>TRBV27|TRBJ2-7|.|TRBD2
CASSRGTSGFYEQYF
TGTGCCAGCAGTCGGGGGACTAGCGGATTCTACGAGCAGTACTTC
>TRBV7-3|TRBJ2-7|.|TRBD2
CASSPGLAGVSEQYF
TGTGCCAGCAGCCCGGGACTAGCGGGAGTAAGCGAGCAGTACTTC
>TRBV2|TRBJ2-3|.|TRBD1
CASDRGRSDTQYF
TGTGCCAGCGACAGGGGGCGGTCAGATACGCAGTATTTT
>TRBV2|TRBJ1-5|few|.
CASSDKSVSNQPQHF
TGTGCCAGCAGTGATAAGTCAGTGAGCAATCAGCCCCAGCATTTT
>TRBV6-5|TRBJ2-3|.|.
CASSYSTGDTDTQYF
TGTGCCAGCAGTTACTCGACCGGGGACACAGATACGCAGTATTTT
>TRBV25-1|TRBJ2-1|once|TRBD2
CASSRPGTSSSEQFF
TGTGCCAGCAGTCGTCCCGGGACTAGCTCTAGTGAGCAGTTCTTC
>TRBV6-5|TRBJ2-1|.|.
CASSYGQTYNEQFF
TGTGCCAGCAGTTACGGACAGACCTACAATGAGCAGTTCTTC
>TRBV15|TRBJ2-7|.|.
CATSRERGHEQYF
TGTGCCACCAGCAGAGAAAGGGGTCACGAGCAGTACTTC
>TRBV30|TRBJ1-5|.|.
CAWARPGAGDQPQHF
TGTGCCTGGGCGCGCCCAGGGGCCGGGGATCAGCCCCAGCATTTT
>TRBV9|TRBJ2-1|.|.
CASSAGPQRVHQFF
TGTGCCAGCAGCGCCGGGCCGCAGAGGGTCCATCAGTTCTTC
>TRBV5-1|TRBJ2-2|once|TRBD2
CASSPYLAGLEDGELFF
TGCGCCAGCAGCCCATATTTAGCGGGATTGGAGGACGGGGAGCTGTTTTTT